Listed below are T cell receptor beta chains from one sample, sequenced in a study of graft-versus-host responses after intestinal transplantation. The method was immunoSEQ multiplex PCR; TCRdb's version includes in-frame clones alone and lacks a portion of them. The sample has about 85,000 clones; about four fifths are singletons. Their recognized antigens are unknown. Sequences were derived from unstimulated CD4+ T cells sorted from spleen or lymph node cells, sampled before intestinal transplant. These receptors all come from a human donor who received an intestinal transplant. The CDR3 runs from the conserved cysteine through the conserved F or W. D genes are given only for firm matches. Clone size is stated in some rows and not others, as once, few, many or a class when expanded.

abundance	v_gene	j_gene	d_gene	len	CDR3nt	CDR3aa
-	TRBV18	TRBJ1-5	-	15	TGTGCCAGCTCACCACCCCCGGGGGTTGGCCAGCCCCAGCATTTT	CASSPPPGVGQPQHF
-	TRBV5-1	TRBJ2-3	TRBD1	14	TGCGCCAGCAGCATCGGACAGGGCACAGATACGCAGTATTTT	CASSIGQGTDTQYF
-	TRBV29-1	TRBJ2-5	TRBD2	13	TGCAGCGTTTTGAGGCAGGGAGGGGAGACCCAGTACTTC	CSVLRQGGETQYF
-	TRBV18	TRBJ2-5	-	13	TGTGCCAGCTCAACTGGGCACCAAGAGACCCAGTACTTC	CASSTGHQETQYF
-	TRBV15	TRBJ2-3	-	15	TGTGCCACCAGCAGAGAGCGGAACCCCACAGATACGCAGTATTTT	CATSRERNPTDTQYF
-	TRBV9	TRBJ2-2	-	15	TGTGCCAGCAGCGCCAGCGGGCTGAACACCGGGGAGCTGTTTTTT	CASSASGLNTGELFF
-	TRBV18	TRBJ2-7	-	13	TGTGCCAGCTCATCATTACCGGCCTACGAGCAGTACTTC	CASSSLPAYEQYF
-	TRBV6-6	TRBJ1-2	-	15	TGTGCCAGCAGTTACGCGGGGGGTGAAAACTATGGCTACACCTTC	CASSYAGGENYGYTF
-	TRBV6-5	TRBJ1-2	-	13	TGTGCCAGCACCTTCCCGGGGGACTATGGCTACACCTTC	CASTFPGDYGYTF
-	TRBV10-3	TRBJ2-4	-	15	TGTGCCATCAGTGACAGGGCAACAAACCGGAACATTCAGTACTTC	CAISDRATNRNIQYF
-	TRBV20-1	TRBJ2-7	-	11	TGCAGTGCTAGGAGCGGCGTCGGGCAGTACTTC	CSARSGVGQYF
-	TRBV6-5	TRBJ2-7	TRBD2	15	TGTGCCAGCAGTACTGGGACTAGCGGAACCTACGAGCAGTACTTC	CASSTGTSGTYEQYF
few	TRBV7-9	TRBJ2-1	TRBD2	19	TGTGCCACCTCAAATCCCCGGCGGACTAGCGGAGACTCCTACAATGAGCAGTTCTTC	CATSNPRRTSGDSYNEQFF
-	TRBV6-5	TRBJ1-2	TRBD1	15	TGTGCCAGCAGACGAGACAGGGGTCAGAACTATGGCTACACCTTC	CASRRDRGQNYGYTF
-	TRBV2	TRBJ2-7	-	12	TGTGCCAGCAGACAGGAGTCCTACGAGCAGTACTTC	CASRQESYEQYF
-	TRBV6-6	TRBJ1-2	-	13	TGTGCCAGCAGCTCACAGGGCGGCTATGGCTACACCTTC	CASSSQGGYGYTF
-	TRBV27	TRBJ1-6	-	15	TGTGCCAGCAGTTTATTACAGGGAAAGAATTCACCCCTCCACTTT	CASSLLQGKNSPLHF
-	TRBV2	TRBJ1-2	TRBD1	14	TGTGCCAGCACGCAGGGGGCGCGGAGCTATGGCTACACCTTC	CASTQGARSYGYTF
-	TRBV10-3	TRBJ2-7	-	13	TGTGCCATCAGTGTTGAGGGCTCGAACGAGCAGTACTTC	CAISVEGSNEQYF
-	TRBV7-9	TRBJ2-5	-	14	TGTGCCAGCAGCTTAGGGGCTCCCCAAGAGACCCAGTACTTC	CASSLGAPQETQYF
-	TRBV6-5	TRBJ1-6	-	15	TGTGCCGTCAGACAGTTAGGCTCCTATAATTCACCCCTCCACTTT	CAVRQLGSYNSPLHF
-	TRBV28	TRBJ2-2	-	13	TGTGCCAGCAGTTTAAGTAGTTCCGGGGAGCTGTTTTTT	CASSLSSSGELFF
-	TRBV11-2	TRBJ1-2	-	16	TGTGCCAGCAGCCACGGGAGTCTTTTTTTTAGTGGGGGCTACACCTTC	CASSHGSLFFSGGYTF
-	TRBV7-2	TRBJ2-7	-	14	TGTGCCAGCAGCTTAGCAGGGGGAAGCTACGAGCAGTACTTC	CASSLAGGSYEQYF
-	TRBV5-4	TRBJ2-7	-	15	TGTGCCAGCAGCTTGGCGGGTAGTCTCGTCTACGAGCAGTACTTC	CASSLAGSLVYEQYF
-	TRBV5-1	TRBJ1-4	-	16	TGCGCCAGCAGCTTGGGGCCAGGGGCAGCTAATGAAAAACTGTTTTTT	CASSLGPGAANEKLFF
-	TRBV25-1	TRBJ2-5	TRBD1	15	TGTGCCAGCAGTGAAGGGACAGGGAGCGGAGAGACCCAGTACTTC	CASSEGTGSGETQYF
-	TRBV2	TRBJ2-2	-	15	TGTGCCAGCACCGAGGGAGGATCGAACACCGGGGAGCTGTTTTTT	CASTEGGSNTGELFF
-	TRBV11-2	TRBJ2-7	-	12	TGTGCCAGCAGCCTCCAGGGAAACGAGCAGTACTTC	CASSLQGNEQYF
-	TRBV5-1	TRBJ2-1	TRBD2	15	TGCGCCAGCAGCTTTTTAGGCGGGGGGGACAATGAGCAGTTCTTC	CASSFLGGGDNEQFF
-	TRBV6-5	TRBJ2-3	-	14	TGTGCCAGCAGTTACTCGGCTAGCACAGATACGCAGTATTTT	CASSYSASTDTQYF
-	TRBV6-1	TRBJ1-2	-	14	TGTGCCAGCAGTGCTACAGGGCCCGTTGGTGGCTACACCTTC	CASSATGPVGGYTF
once	TRBV5-1	TRBJ2-5	-	14	TGCGCCAGCAGGGCCCAACAGGGTGGGGAGACCCAGTACTTC	CASRAQQGGETQYF
-	TRBV5-4	TRBJ2-1	TRBD2	15	TGTGCCAGCAGATTTGGACTAGCGGGGGACAATGAGCAGTTCTTC	CASRFGLAGDNEQFF
once	TRBV5-1	TRBJ2-5	TRBD2	15	TGCGCCAGCAGCGTACTAGCGGGAGGCCAAGAGACCCAGTACTTC	CASSVLAGGQETQYF
-	TRBV5-6	TRBJ1-1	-	15	TGTGCCAGCAGCTTGGACAGGGTGTCGAACACTGAAGCTTTCTTT	CASSLDRVSNTEAFF
-	TRBV21-1	TRBJ2-1	-	13	TGTGCCAGCAGCAACAAGTGCCAAGGGGCTTTCTTCTTC	CASSNKCQGAFFF
-	TRBV6-5	TRBJ1-1	-	15	TGTGCCAGCAGTTACTCTCGGGGGGCGATCACTGAAGCTTTCTTT	CASSYSRGAITEAFF
-	TRBV28	TRBJ2-2	TRBD2	16	TGTGCCAGCAGTTTATCCAGCGGGAGGAATACCGGGGAGCTGTTTTTT	CASSLSSGRNTGELFF
-	TRBV7-9	TRBJ1-5	-	15	TGTGCCAGCAGCTTAGCTCAGGGGAGCAATCAGCCCCAGCATTTT	CASSLAQGSNQPQHF
-	TRBV5-1	TRBJ2-7	-	15	TGCGCCAGCAGCTTGGCGGGTACAAAGCCCTACGAGCAGTACTTC	CASSLAGTKPYEQYF
once	TRBV7-3	TRBJ2-7	TRBD2	13	TGTGCCAGCAGCCCTAGCGGTGGCTACGAGCAGTACTTC	CASSPSGGYEQYF
-	TRBV28	TRBJ2-3	-	16	TGTGCCAGCAGTTTATTCACGGGAAACCCCACAGATACGCAGTATTTT	CASSLFTGNPTDTQYF
once	TRBV7-9	TRBJ2-1	TRBD2	13	TGTGCCAGCAGCTTAGGCGGGAGCTATGAGCAGTTCTTC	CASSLGGSYEQFF
-	TRBV28	TRBJ2-7	-	14	TGTGCCAGCAAGTCGGGGGGCGCGAACTACGAGCAGTACTTC	CASKSGGANYEQYF
-	TRBV10-3	TRBJ2-7	-	13	TGTGCCATCAGTGCGAGCAGGGGGGACGAGCAGTACTTC	CAISASRGDEQYF
-	TRBV18	TRBJ2-3	-	12	TGTGCCAGCTCACCGGAGTCCGATACGCAGTATTTT	CASSPESDTQYF
-	TRBV5-1	TRBJ1-1	TRBD1	15	TGCGCCAGCAGCATACAGGGGGGGATGAACACTGAAGCTTTCTTT	CASSIQGGMNTEAFF
-	TRBV5-6	TRBJ1-1	TRBD1	14	TGTGCCAGCAGCTCCGACAGGGCGAACACTGAAGCTTTCTTT	CASSSDRANTEAFF
-	TRBV5-1	TRBJ1-4	-	15	TGCGCCAGCATAAGGCAGTATCAAGCGGATGAAAAACTGTTTTTT	CASIRQYQADEKLFF
-	TRBV5-1	TRBJ1-1	-	16	TGCGCCAGCAGCTTGGGGCAGGGCTTCATGAACACTGAAGCTTTCTTT	CASSLGQGFMNTEAFF
-	TRBV2	TRBJ2-1	TRBD1	14	TGTGCCAGCACCCGGGACAGGGGGCCGAGTGAGCAGTTCTTC	CASTRDRGPSEQFF
-	TRBV28	TRBJ2-1	TRBD2	15	TGTGCCAGCAGATCCGGGACTAGCTTGAGCTCAGGGCAGTTCTTC	CASRSGTSLSSGQFF
-	TRBV15	TRBJ2-5	TRBD2	16	TGTGCCACCAGCAGGTCAGGACGGGGGGGGCAAGAGACCCAGTACTTC	CATSRSGRGGQETQYF
-	TRBV28	TRBJ1-1	-	15	TGTGCCAGCAGTTTCATTAGAGGAAAGGACACTGAAGCTTTCTTT	CASSFIRGKDTEAFF
-	TRBV5-1	TRBJ2-1	-	15	TGCGCCAGCAGCCCTGACGGGGGACCTACATATGAGCAGTTCTTC	CASSPDGGPTYEQFF